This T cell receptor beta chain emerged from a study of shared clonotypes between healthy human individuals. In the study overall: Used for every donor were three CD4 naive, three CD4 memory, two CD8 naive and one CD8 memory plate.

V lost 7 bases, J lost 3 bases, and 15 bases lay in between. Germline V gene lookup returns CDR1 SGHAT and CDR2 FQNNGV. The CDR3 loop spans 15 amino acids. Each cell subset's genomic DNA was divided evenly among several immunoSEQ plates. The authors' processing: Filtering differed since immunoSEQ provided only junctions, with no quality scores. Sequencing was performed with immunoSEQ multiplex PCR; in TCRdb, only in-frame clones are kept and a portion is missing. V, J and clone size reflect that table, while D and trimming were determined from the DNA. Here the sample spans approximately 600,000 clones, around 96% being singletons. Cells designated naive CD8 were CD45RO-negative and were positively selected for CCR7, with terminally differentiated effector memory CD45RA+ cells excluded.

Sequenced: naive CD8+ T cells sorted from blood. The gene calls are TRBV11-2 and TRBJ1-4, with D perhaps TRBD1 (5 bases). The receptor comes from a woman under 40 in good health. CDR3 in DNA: TGTGCCAGCACCCGATGGGCGGGACCTAATGAAAAACTGTTTTTT. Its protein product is CASTRWAGPNEKLFF. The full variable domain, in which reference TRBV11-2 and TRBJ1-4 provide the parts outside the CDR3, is EAGVAQSPRYKIIEKRQSVAFWCNPISGHATLYWYQQILGQGPKLLIQFQNNGVVDDSQLPKDRFSAERLKGVDSTLKIQPAKLEDSAVYLCASTRWAGPNEKLFFGSGTQLSVL.